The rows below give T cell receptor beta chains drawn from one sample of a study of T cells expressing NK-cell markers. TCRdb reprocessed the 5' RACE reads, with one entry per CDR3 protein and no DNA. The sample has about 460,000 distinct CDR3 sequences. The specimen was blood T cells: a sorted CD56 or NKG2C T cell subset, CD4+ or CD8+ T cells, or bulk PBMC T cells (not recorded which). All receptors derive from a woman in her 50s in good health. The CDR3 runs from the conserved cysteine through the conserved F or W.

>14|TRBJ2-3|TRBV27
CASKREGPADTQYF
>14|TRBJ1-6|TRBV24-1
CATARTGGNSPLHF
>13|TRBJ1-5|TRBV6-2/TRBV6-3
CASRPGGHQPQHF
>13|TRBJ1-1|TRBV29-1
CSVVFGRGAEAFF
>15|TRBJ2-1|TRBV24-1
CATELGGDPYNEQFF
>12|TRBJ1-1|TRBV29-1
CSVEKGADEAFF
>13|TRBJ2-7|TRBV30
CAWRPGGAYEQYF
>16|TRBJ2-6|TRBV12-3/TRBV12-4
CASSYVGSSGANVLTF
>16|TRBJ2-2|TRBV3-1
CASSYKVLGATGELFF
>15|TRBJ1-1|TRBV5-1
CASSAVQTRGTEAFF
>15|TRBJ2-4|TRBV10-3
CANSFGGTGENIQYF
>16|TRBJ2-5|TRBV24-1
CATSQTGLAGRETQYF
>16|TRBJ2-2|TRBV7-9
CASSPPGLYYSGELFF
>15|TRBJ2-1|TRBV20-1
CSATTGTGRGNEQFF
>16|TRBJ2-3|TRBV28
CASSSDNPGETDTQYF
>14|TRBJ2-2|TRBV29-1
CSVGWGGDTGELFF
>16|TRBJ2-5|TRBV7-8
CASRDGLAGISETQYF
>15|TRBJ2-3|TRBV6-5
CASRRDREWADTQYF
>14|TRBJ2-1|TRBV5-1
CASSLGGLYNEQFF
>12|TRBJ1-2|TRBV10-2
CASSEQAAGYTF
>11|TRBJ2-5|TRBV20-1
CSAVPRETQYF
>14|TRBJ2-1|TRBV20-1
CSARGWPAGWEQFF
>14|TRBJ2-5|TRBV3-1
CASSQGPAQETQYF
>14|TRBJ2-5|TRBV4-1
CASSLVSLDPSKDF
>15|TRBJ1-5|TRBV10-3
CAISDRADGLQPQHF
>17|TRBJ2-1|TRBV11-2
CASSLDLIAGGKDEQFF
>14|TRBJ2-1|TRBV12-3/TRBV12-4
CASHKGRELDEQFF
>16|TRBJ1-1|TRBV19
CASSGLRTGENTEAFF
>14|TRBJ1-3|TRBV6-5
CASRDDRAGNTIYF
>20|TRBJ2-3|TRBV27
CASSSTLGLAGEGYSDTQYF
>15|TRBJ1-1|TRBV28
CASKFLDRGRGEAFF
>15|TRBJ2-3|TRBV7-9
CASSPPTSGLDTQYF
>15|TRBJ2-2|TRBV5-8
CASSFKTGLHGELFF
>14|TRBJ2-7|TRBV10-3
CAIRPSGRAYEQYF
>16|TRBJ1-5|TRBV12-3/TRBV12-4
CASSSYQPGRLIAQHF